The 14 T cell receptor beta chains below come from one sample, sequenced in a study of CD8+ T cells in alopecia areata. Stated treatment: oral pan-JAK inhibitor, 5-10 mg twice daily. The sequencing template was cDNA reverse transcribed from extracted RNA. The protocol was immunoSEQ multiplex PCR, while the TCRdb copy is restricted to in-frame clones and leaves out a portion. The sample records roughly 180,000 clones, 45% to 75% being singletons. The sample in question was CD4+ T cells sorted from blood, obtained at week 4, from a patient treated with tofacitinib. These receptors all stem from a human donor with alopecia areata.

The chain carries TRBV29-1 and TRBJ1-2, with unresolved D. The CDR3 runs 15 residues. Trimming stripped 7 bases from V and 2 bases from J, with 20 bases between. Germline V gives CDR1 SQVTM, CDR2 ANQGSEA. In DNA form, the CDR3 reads TGCAGCGGGCTAAGGGCCCCCCGCGCCAACTATGGCTACACCTTC. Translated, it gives CSGLRAPRANYGYTF.

The CDR3 region is CASRDSQGSYEQYF. The DNA for the CDR3 is TGTGCCAGCAGGGACTCACAGGGATCCTACGAGCAGTACTTC. This chain links TRBV2 with TRBJ2-7, with D possibly matching TRBD1 (6 bases). V was trimmed by 6 bases and J by 1 base, leaving 13 bases between them. The germline V gene has CDR1 SNHLY and CDR2 FYNNEI. The CDR3 consists of 14 residues.

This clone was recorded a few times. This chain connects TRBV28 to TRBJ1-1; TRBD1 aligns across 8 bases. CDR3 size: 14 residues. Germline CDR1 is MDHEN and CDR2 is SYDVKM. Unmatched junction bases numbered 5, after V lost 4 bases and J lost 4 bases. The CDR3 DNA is TGTGCCAGCAGTTCTCCAGGGGGCGGCACTGAAGCTTTCTTT. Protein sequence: CASSSPGGGTEAFF. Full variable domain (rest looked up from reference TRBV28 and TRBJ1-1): DVKVTQSSRYLVKRTGEKVFLECVQDMDHENMFWYRQDPGLGLRLIYFSYDVKMKEKGDIPEGYSVSREKKERFSLILESASTNQTSMYLCASSSPGGGTEAFFGQGTRLTVV.

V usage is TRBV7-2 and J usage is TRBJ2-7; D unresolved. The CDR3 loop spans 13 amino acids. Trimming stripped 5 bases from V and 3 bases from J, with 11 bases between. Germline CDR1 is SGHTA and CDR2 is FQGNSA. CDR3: CASSHGKIYEQYF. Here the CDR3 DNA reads TGTGCCAGCAGCCATGGGAAAATCTACGAGCAGTACTTC.

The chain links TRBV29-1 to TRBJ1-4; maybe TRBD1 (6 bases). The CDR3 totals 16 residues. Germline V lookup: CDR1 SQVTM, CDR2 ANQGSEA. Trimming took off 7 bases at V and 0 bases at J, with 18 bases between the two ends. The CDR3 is CSASPPGVTTNEKLFF. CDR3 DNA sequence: TGCAGCGCAAGCCCACCAGGGGTAACAACTAATGAAAAACTGTTTTTT.

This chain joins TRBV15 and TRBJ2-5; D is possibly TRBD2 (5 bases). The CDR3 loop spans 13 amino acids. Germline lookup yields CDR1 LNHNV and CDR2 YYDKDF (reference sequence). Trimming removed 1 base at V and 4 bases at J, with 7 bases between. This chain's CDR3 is CATSRAGLETQYF. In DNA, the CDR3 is TGTGCCACCAGCAGAGCGGGGTTAGAGACCCAGTACTTC. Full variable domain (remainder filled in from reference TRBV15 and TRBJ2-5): DAMVIQNPRYQVTQFGKPVTLSCSQTLNHNVMYWYQQKSSQAPKLLFHYYDKDFNNEADTPDNFQSRRPNTSFCFLDIRSPGLGDTAMYLCATSRAGLETQYFGPGTRLLVL.

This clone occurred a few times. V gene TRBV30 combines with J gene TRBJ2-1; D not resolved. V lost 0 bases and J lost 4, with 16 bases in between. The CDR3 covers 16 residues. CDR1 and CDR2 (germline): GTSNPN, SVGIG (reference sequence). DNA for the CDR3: TGTGCCTGGAGTGTAATAAGGACCCCATGGTACAATGAGCAGTTCTTC. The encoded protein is CAWSVIRTPWYNEQFF.

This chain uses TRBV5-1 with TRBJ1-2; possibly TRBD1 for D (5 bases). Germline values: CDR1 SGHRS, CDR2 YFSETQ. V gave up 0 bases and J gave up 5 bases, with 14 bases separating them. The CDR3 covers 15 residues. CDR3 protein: CASSLDGGAGYGYTF. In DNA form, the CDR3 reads TGCGCCAGCAGCTTGGACGGAGGGGCAGGGTATGGCTACACCTTC. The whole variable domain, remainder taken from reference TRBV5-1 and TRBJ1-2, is KAGVTQTPRYLIKTRGQQVTLSCSPISGHRSVSWYQQTPGQGLQFLFEYFSETQRNKGNFPGRFSGRQFSNSRSEMNVSTLELGDSALYLCASSLDGGAGYGYTFGSGTRLTVV.

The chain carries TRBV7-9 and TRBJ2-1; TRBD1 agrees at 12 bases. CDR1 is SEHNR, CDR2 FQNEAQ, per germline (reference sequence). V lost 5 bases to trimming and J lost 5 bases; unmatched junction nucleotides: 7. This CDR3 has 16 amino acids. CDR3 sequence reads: CASSIGTGGGNNEQFF. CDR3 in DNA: TGTGCCAGCAGCATTGGGACAGGGGGCGGAAACAATGAGCAGTTCTTC.

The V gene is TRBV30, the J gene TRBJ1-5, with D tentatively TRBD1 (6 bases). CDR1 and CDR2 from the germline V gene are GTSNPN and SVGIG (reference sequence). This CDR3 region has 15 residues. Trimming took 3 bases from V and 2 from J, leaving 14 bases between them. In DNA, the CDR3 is TGTGCCTGGAGGGAGGGGGGTGAGGGCAATCAGCCCCAGCATTTT. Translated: CAWREGGEGNQPQHF.

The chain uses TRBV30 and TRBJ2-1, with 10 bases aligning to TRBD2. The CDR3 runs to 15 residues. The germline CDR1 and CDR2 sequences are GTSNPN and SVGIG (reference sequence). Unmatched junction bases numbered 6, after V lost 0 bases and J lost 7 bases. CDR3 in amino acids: CAWSVLAGAGNEQFF. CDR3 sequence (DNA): TGTGCCTGGAGTGTTCTAGCGGGGGCCGGGAATGAGCAGTTCTTC.

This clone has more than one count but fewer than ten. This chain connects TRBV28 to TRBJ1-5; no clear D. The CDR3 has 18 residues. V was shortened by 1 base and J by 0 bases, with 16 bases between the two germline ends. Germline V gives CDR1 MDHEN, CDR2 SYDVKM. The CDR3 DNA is TGTGCCAGCAGTTTATCGGGAGTTGGGATCTATAGCAATCAGCCCCAGCATTTT. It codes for CASSLSGVGIYSNQPQHF.

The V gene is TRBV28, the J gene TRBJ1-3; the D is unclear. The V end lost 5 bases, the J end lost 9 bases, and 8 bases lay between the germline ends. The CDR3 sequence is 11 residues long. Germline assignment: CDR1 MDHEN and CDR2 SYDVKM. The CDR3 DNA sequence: TGTGCCAGCAGTGCCCCCAGCACCATATATTTT. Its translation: CASSAPSTIYF. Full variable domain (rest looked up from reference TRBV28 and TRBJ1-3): DVKVTQSSRYLVKRTGEKVFLECVQDMDHENMFWYRQDPGLGLRLIYFSYDVKMKEKGDIPEGYSVSREKKERFSLILESASTNQTSMYLCASSAPSTIYFGEGSWLTVV.

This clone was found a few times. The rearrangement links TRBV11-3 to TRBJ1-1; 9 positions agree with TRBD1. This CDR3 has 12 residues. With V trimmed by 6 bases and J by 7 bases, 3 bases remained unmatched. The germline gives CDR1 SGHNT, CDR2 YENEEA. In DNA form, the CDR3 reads TGTGCCAGCAGATTGGGACAGGGTGAAGCTTTCTTT. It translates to CASRLGQGEAFF.